Listed here is a single T cell receptor (beta chain). Antigen: not known. This record comes from a study of OX40 agonist ivuxolimab in advanced cancers. About the study: Three patients got partial responses; one had hepatocellular carcinoma and two had cutaneous melanoma.

The table came from immunoSEQ multiplex PCR; TCRdb's copy has only in-frame clones and leaves some out. The data show 65,000 to 90,000 clones, with approximately 90% seen just once and around 8% held by the top ten. Study observations and caveats: By week 6 at 0.1 to 3.0 mg/kg, blood CD4+ and CD8+ T cells had expanded clonally.

The TCR was taken from an adult with an advanced solid tumor such as melanoma, head and neck, liver or kidney cancer. The specimen was CD4+ or CD8+ T cells sorted from blood, collected in a trial of the OX40 agonist ivuxolimab.

CDR3 residues: CASSDGGWQPQHF. DNA for the CDR3: TGTGCCAGCAGTGATGGCGGGTGGCAGCCCCAGCATTTT. The chain has TRBV27 and TRBJ1-5; D call uncertain. The ends were cut back, 5 bases at V and 7 bases at J, with 12 bases in the middle. This CDR3 has 13 residues. Germline CDR1 reads MNHEY; CDR2 reads SMNVEV (reference sequence).